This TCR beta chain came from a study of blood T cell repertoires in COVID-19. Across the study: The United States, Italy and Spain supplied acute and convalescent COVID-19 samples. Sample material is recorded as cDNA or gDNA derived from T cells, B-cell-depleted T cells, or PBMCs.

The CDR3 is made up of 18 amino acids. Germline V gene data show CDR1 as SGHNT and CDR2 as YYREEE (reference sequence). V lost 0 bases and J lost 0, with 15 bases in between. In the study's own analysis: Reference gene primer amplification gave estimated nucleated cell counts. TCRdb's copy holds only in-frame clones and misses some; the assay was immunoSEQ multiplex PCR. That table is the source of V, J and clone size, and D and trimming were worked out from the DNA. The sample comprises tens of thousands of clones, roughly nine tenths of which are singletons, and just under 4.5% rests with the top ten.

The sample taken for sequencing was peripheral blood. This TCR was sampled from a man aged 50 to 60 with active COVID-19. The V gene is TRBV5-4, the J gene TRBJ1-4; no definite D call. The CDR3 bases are TGTGCCAGCAGCTTGGATCCCTCCCCACGAGCAACTAATGAAAAACTGTTTTTT. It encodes CASSLDPSPRATNEKLFF.